This passage covers 11 T cell receptor beta chains from one sample sequenced in a study of regulatory T cells in long-lasting Graves disease. As to time point: newly diagnosed GD, antithyroid drugs for less than 3 months. Following extraction of RNA from PBMCs, that RNA was used to make the TCR library. With iRepertoire HTBI primers and Arm-PCR of CDR3 regions, TCR beta libraries were built. TCRdb re-called the multiplex PCR reads with MiXCR, one entry per CDR3 protein. The table lists roughly 500,000 distinct CDR3 sequences, 12% of them singletons, with about 8.9% in the top ten. The same data also contributed to another study, on T cells in Graves' hyperthyroidism and ophthalmopathy.

The sequencing here drew on peripheral blood mononuclear cells (PBMCs), taken at new diagnosis, from a patient treated with antithyroid drugs. These receptors originate from a woman aged 25 to 39 with Graves disease.

This clonotype turned up a few times. Given a much more abundant clone one base away, this may be a read error. Likely a read error: the CDR3 ends without its conserved phenylalanine or tryptophan. The chain couples TRBV4-2 to TRBJ2-5, with TRBD1 identical over 7 bases. Germline CDR1 LGHNA, CDR2 YNFKEQ. The CDR3 loop spans 14 amino acids. J lost 3 bases, V lost 4 bases, and 5 bases had no gene match. This CDR3 reads CASSPSGTEETQYL. In DNA form, the CDR3 reads TGTGCCAGCAGCCCCTCCGGGACAGAAGAGACCCAGTACCTC.

The sample holds many counts of this clonotype. This chain connects TRBV24-1 to TRBJ2-6, with D possibly matching TRBD2 (5 bases). Germline V gene data show CDR1 as KGHDR and CDR2 as SFDVKD. CDR3 length: 17 residues. V was cut by 4 bases and J by 0 bases, with 12 bases left in between. The CDR3, as DNA: TGTGCCACCAGTGAAAACAGTGCGGGCTCTGGGGCCAACGTCCTGACTTTC. This sequence encodes CATSENSAGSGANVLTF.

The J gene is TRBJ2-4, the V gene TRBV7-3; the D gene could be TRBD1 or TRBD2 (6 bases each). The CDR3 loop spans 15 amino acids. The germline V and J ends were trimmed by 5 bases and 7 bases, with 18 bases remaining between them. Germline lookup yields CDR1 SGHTA and CDR2 FQGTGA. The CDR3 nucleotides are TGTGCCAGCAGCCCTAGGGGGGAGCCCGGGAACATTCAGTACTTC. It encodes CASSPRGEPGNIQYF.

The CDR3 sequence: CASTPRGHPQGNEQFF. The CDR3 bases are TGTGCCAGCACCCCGAGGGGACATCCCCAGGGGAATGAGCAGTTCTTC. The chain recombines TRBV7-9 with TRBJ2-1; possible D gene TRBD1, 6 bases. The V end lost 7 bases, the J end lost 7 bases, and 23 bases lay between the germline ends. This CDR3 region has 16 residues. Germline V gene data show CDR1 as SEHNR and CDR2 as FQNEAQ (reference sequence).

This clonotype was observed many times. This chain uses TRBV2 with TRBJ1-1, with D possibly TRBD1 on 6 matching bases. The V gene's germline CDR1 is SNHLY and CDR2 FYNNEI. Deletions cut 4 bases from V and 1 base from J, with 16 bases between. The CDR3 loop spans 16 amino acids. CDR3 loop: CASSGSGGVGNTEAFF. In DNA form, the CDR3 reads TGTGCCAGCAGTGGGTCGGGGGGCGTGGGGAACACTGAAGCTTTCTTT.

Remarks on this clonotype: At one end, the junction sequence differs from germline, possibly due to a read error. This chain connects TRBV29-1 to TRBJ2-3; D not certain. The CDR3 extends over 15 amino acids. The V gene's germline CDR1 is SQVTM and CDR2 ANQGSEA. CDR3 nucleotide sequence: TGCAGCGTGACCAAATCGGGCAGAAGCATAGATACGCAGTATTTT. Translated, it gives CSVTKSGRSIDTQYF.

In this sample, this clonotype turned up many times. J is TRBJ2-3 and V is TRBV7-8; TRBD2 matches at 11 bases. With V trimmed by 2 bases and J by 2 bases, 3 bases remained unmatched. The CDR3 sequence is 16 residues long. Germline V gene lookup returns CDR1 SGHVS and CDR2 FQNEAQ. CDR3 DNA sequence: TGTGCCAGCAGCTTATTAGCGGGAGGGGCCACAGATACGCAGTATTTT. This codes for CASSLLAGGATDTQYF.

In its sample, this clonotype was seen a few times. The CDR3 sequence is CASSFQGQRSYNEQFF. The CDR3 DNA is TGTGCCAGCAGTTTTCAAGGACAGCGCTCCTACAATGAGCAGTTCTTC. The V gene is TRBV12-3 or TRBV12-4, the J gene TRBJ2-1; possible D gene TRBD1, 6 bases. The CDR3 loop spans 16 amino acids. V was trimmed by 3 bases and J by 0 bases, leaving 12 bases between them.

This clonotype has a count of ten or more. The chain employs TRBV4-1 and TRBJ2-5; the D call may be TRBD1 or TRBD2 (5 bases each). Trimming pared 2 bases from V and 5 bases from J, leaving 18 bases between. CDR3 length equals 16 residues. CDR1 and CDR2 (germline): MGHRA, YSYEKL. Here the CDR3 reads CASSQIGTPGLETQYF. In DNA, the CDR3 is TGCGCCAGCAGCCAAATCGGGACCCCGGGGCTCGAGACCCAGTACTTC.

This clonotype has ten or more counts. The V gene is TRBV6-1, the J gene TRBJ2-1; TRBD2 aligns across 8 bases. The CDR3 is 17 amino acids. V lost 6 bases to trimming and J lost 2 bases; unmatched junction nucleotides: 12. Germline CDR1 and CDR2: MNHNS and SASEGT. CDR3 loop: CASSPNELAAPYNEQFF. CDR3 nucleotides: TGTGCCAGCAGCCCCAATGAACTAGCGGCACCCTACAATGAGCAGTTCTTC.

V is TRBV15 and J is TRBJ2-1; D unresolved. Trimming left V 1 base short and J 7 bases short, with 5 bases between. The germline gives CDR1 LNHNV, CDR2 YYDKDF (reference sequence). The CDR3 extends over 12 amino acids. The CDR3 region is CATSRAGNEQFF. For the CDR3, the DNA is TGTGCCACCAGCAGAGCTGGGAATGAGCAGTTCTTC.